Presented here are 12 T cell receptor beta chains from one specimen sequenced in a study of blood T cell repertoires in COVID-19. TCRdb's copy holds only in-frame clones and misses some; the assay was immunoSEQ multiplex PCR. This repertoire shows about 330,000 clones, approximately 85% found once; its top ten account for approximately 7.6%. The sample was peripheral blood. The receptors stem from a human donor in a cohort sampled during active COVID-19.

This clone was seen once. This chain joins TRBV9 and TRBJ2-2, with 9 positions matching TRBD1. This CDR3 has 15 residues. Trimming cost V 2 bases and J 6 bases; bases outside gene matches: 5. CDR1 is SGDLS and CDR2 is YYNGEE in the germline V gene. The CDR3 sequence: CASSVGTGFSGELFF. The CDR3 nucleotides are TGTGCCAGCAGCGTCGGGACAGGGTTTTCCGGGGAGCTGTTTTTT.

CDR3 coding DNA: TGTGCCAGCAGCTTAACGGCGGCAGTCTCTGGAAACACCATATATTTT. Residues: CASSLTAAVSGNTIYF. This chain links TRBV7-9 with TRBJ1-3; D is ambiguous. This CDR3 has 16 residues. V was cut by 2 bases and J by 0 bases, with 11 bases left in between. CDR1 SEHNR and CDR2 FQNEAQ come from the germline V gene (reference sequence).

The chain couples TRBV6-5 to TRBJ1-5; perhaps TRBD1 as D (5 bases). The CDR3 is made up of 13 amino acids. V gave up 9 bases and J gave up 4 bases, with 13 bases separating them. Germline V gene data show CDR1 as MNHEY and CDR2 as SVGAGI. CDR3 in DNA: TGTGCCAGGACCAGGGTGGTTAATCAGCCCCAGCATTTT. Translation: CARTRVVNQPQHF.

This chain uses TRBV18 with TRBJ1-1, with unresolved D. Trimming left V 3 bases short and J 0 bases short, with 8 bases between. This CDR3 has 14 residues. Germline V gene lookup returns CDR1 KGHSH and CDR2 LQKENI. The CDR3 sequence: CASSPDSLNTEAFF. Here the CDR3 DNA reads TGTGCCAGCTCACCGGACTCTTTGAACACTGAAGCTTTCTTT. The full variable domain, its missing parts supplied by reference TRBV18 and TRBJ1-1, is NAGVMQNPRHLVRRRGQEARLRCSPMKGHSHVYWYRQLPEEGLKFMVYLQKENIIDESGMPKERFSAEFPKEGPSILRIQQVVRGDSAAYFCASSPDSLNTEAFFGQGTRLTVV.

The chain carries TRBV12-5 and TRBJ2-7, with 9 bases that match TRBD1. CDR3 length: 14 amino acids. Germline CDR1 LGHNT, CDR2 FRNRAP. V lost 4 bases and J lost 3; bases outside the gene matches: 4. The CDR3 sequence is CASGSGQGHYEQYF. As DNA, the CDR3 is TGTGCTAGTGGTTCCGGACAGGGGCACTACGAGCAGTACTTC.

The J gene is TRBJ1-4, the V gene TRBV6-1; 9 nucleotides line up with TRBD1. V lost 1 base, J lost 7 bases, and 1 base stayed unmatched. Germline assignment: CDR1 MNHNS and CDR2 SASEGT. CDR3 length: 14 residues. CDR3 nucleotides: TGTGCCAGCAGTGAAGGGACAGGGGTTGAAAAACTGTTTTTT. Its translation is CASSEGTGVEKLFF.

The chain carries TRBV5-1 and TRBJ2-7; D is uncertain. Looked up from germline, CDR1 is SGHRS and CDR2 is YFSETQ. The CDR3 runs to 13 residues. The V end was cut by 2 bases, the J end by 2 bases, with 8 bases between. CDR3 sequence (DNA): TGCGCCAGCAGCTTTGAGAGCCCCTACGAGCAGTACTTC. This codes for CASSFESPYEQYF.

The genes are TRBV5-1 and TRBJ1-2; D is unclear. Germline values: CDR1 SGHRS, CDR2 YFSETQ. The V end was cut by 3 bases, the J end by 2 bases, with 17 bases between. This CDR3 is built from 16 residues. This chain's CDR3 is CASSSSGGPGNYGYTF. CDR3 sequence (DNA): TGCGCCAGCAGCTCGTCGGGTGGCCCGGGGAACTATGGCTACACCTTC. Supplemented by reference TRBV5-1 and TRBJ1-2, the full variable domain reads KAGVTQTPRYLIKTRGQQVTLSCSPISGHRSVSWYQQTPGQGLQFLFEYFSETQRNKGNFPGRFSGRQFSNSRSEMNVSTLELGDSALYLCASSSSGGPGNYGYTFGSGTRLTVV.

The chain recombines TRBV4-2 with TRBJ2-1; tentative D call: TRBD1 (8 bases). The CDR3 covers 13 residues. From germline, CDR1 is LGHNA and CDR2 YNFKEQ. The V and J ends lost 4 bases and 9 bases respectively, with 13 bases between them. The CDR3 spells CASSRYRGGEQFF. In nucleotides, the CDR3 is TGTGCCAGCAGCCGATACAGGGGGGGTGAGCAGTTCTTC.

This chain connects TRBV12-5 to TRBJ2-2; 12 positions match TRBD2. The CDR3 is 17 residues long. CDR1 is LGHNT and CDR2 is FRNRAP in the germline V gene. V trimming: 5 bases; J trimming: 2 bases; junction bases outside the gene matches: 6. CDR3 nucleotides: TGTGCTAGTGGTCCCGGACTAGCGGGGCACAACACCGGGGAGCTGTTTTTT. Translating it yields CASGPGLAGHNTGELFF.

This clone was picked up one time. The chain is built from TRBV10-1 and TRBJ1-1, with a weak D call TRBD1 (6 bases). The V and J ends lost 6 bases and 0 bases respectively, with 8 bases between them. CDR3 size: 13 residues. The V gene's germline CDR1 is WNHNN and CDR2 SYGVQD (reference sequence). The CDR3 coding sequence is TGCGCCAGCAGACAGGGTTTGAACACTGAAGCTTTCTTT. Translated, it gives CASRQGLNTEAFF.

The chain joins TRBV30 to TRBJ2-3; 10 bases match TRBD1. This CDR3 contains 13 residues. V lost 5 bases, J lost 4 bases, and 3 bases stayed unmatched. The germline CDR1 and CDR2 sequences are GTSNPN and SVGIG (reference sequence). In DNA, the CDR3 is TGTGCCTGGGGGACAGGGGAAGCAGATACGCAGTATTTT. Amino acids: CAWGTGEADTQYF.